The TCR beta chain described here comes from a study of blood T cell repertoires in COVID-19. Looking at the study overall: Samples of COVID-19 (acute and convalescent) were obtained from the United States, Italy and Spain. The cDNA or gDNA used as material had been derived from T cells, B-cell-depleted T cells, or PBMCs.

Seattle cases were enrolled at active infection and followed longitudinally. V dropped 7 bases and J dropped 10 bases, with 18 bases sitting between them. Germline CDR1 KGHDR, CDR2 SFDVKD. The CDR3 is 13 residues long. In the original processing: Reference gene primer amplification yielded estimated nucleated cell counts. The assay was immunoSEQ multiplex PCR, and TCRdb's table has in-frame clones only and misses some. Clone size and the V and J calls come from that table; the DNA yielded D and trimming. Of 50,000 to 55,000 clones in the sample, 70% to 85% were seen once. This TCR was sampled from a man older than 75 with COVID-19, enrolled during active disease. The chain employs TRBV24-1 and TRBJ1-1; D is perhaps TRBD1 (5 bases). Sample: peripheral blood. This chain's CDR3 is CATRGTAGGAAFF. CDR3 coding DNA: TGTGCCACCAGAGGGACGGCCGGAGGGGCAGCTTTCTTT.